The rows below give T cell receptor beta chains drawn from one sample of a study of T cell changes during pregnancy in multiple sclerosis. Clones were sequenced by immunoSEQ multiplex PCR, and TCRdb holds only the in-frame ones, with some missing. In the table there are 70,000 to 95,000 clones, around nine tenths of which are singletons. The input for sequencing was CD4+ T cells from peripheral blood mononuclear cells, taken in the second trimester of pregnancy. The receptor source for this set is a female donor with multiple sclerosis, enrolled in a pregnancy study. CDR3s include the opening cysteine and the closing phenylalanine or tryptophan. Each record gives: D gene, V gene, J gene, CDR3 protein. A D gene is named only where the DNA matches it firmly.

>TRBD1|TRBV9|TRBJ2-1
CASSDAPGTAYNEQFF
>TRBD2|TRBV4-1|TRBJ2-3
CASSQVLAGPDTQYF
>.|TRBV7-8|TRBJ2-3
CASSSHTDTQYF
>TRBD2|TRBV5-6|TRBJ2-5
CASSFMPSGSRVETQYF
>.|TRBV5-4|TRBJ1-3
CASREVGAGNTIYF
>.|TRBV4-1|TRBJ1-3
CASSQIQVSGNTIYF
>TRBD1|TRBV30|TRBJ1-4
CAWSVERGLTNEKLFF
>TRBD1|TRBV28|TRBJ2-3
CASSSIGQGATDTQYF
>TRBD1|TRBV20-1|TRBJ1-6
CSARTGWALHF
>.|TRBV7-9|TRBJ1-1
CASSLARRDTEAFF
>.|TRBV5-1|TRBJ1-5
CASSLDSLDQPQHF
>.|TRBV5-1|TRBJ1-4
CASSLARQDNEKLFF
>TRBD2|TRBV7-2|TRBJ2-3
CASSPPGLAGGTDTQYF
>.|TRBV7-9|TRBJ1-3
CASSLSVRAGNTIYF
>.|TRBV5-6|TRBJ1-1
CASSLRPGEIFF
>TRBD2|TRBV9|TRBJ2-2
CASTTRTSANTGELFF
>TRBD2|TRBV10-3|TRBJ2-7
CAIRNSGSINEQYF
>.|TRBV19|TRBJ1-5
CASSSNGQPQHF
>TRBD2|TRBV10-3|TRBJ2-3
CAIAGTSGGTDTQYF
>.|TRBV11-1|TRBJ2-5
CASSSPLGRETQYF
>TRBD2|TRBV11-1|TRBJ2-1
CASRGLAGGDEQFF
>TRBD1|TRBV10-3|TRBJ2-6
CAISRGQGGSGANVLTF
>.|TRBV5-1|TRBJ2-2
CASSSGQGNANTGELFF
>TRBD2|TRBV4-3|TRBJ2-7
CASSQWLAGPYEQYF